The 21 T cell receptor beta chains given below trace back to one sample, sequenced in a study of OX40 agonist ivuxolimab in advanced cancers. Profiling relied on immunoSEQ multiplex PCR, and the TCRdb table lists in-frame clones only, not all of them. The sample records roughly 43,000 clones, 82% being singletons. Sequencing used CD4+ or CD8+ T cells sorted from blood, obtained in a trial of the OX40 agonist ivuxolimab. Every receptor here comes from an adult with an advanced solid tumor such as melanoma, head and neck, liver or kidney cancer.

This clone has a single count. The rearrangement uses TRBV30 and TRBJ1-2; TRBD1 matches 7 bases. V lost 4 bases and J lost 5; bases outside the gene matches: 13. Germline V gene sequence: CDR1 GTSNPN, CDR2 SVGIG (reference sequence). The CDR3 contains 15 residues. The DNA for the CDR3 is TGTGCCTGGACCAAAGGGGGCGGTGGGGTTTATGGCTACACCTTC. It translates to CAWTKGGGGVYGYTF.

This clone was detected only once. The chain links TRBV5-8 to TRBJ2-5; the match to TRBD1 covers 10 bases. Trimming removed 4 bases from V and 5 bases from J; junction bases left unmatched: 8. CDR3 size: 15 residues. Looked up from germline, CDR1 is SGHTS and CDR2 is YDEGEE. The CDR3 loop is CASSPGQGVWETQYF. The CDR3 DNA is TGTGCCAGCAGCCCCGGACAGGGGGTCTGGGAGACCCAGTACTTC.

This CDR3 reads CASSNSGGSYNEQFF. The DNA of the CDR3 is TGCGCCAGCAGCAATTCCGGGGGCTCCTACAATGAGCAGTTCTTC. The chain carries TRBV5-1 and TRBJ2-1, with D maybe TRBD2 (6 bases). This CDR3 contains 15 residues. Germline CDR1 is SGHRS and CDR2 is YFSETQ. V was cut by 4 bases and J by 0 bases, with 11 bases left in between.

V is TRBV7-9 and J is TRBJ2-3; 7 bases map to TRBD2. The CDR3 is 15 residues long. Germline V gene sequence: CDR1 SEHNR, CDR2 FQNEAQ (reference sequence). Losses at the gene ends were 4 bases for V and 0 bases for J; bases not matched to a gene: 4. The CDR3 here is CASSSSGASTDTQYF. The CDR3 DNA follows: TGTGCCAGCAGCTCCAGCGGGGCAAGCACAGATACGCAGTATTTT.

The rearrangement links TRBV6-6 to TRBJ1-3; TRBD1 aligns across 9 bases. CDR1 is MNHNY, CDR2 SVGAGI, per germline (reference sequence). The CDR3 extends over 15 amino acids. The trim removed 4 bases at V and 2 bases at J, leaving 3 bases unmatched. The CDR3 DNA sequence: TGTGCCAGCAGTTCGCGACAGGGGGCTGGAAACACCATATATTTT. Its translation is CASSSRQGAGNTIYF.

The V call is TRBV5-1, the J call TRBJ2-5; the D call may be TRBD1 or TRBD2 (5 bases each). The CDR3 is 15 residues long. Germline lookup yields CDR1 SGHRS and CDR2 YFSETQ. V lost 4 bases and J 5 bases, leaving 18 bases between the germline ends. The CDR3 DNA reads TGCGCCAGCAGCCCGACGCAAGGGACGCATGAGACCCAGTACTTC. This codes for CASSPTQGTHETQYF.

The J gene is TRBJ2-1, the V gene TRBV19; TRBD2 is a possible D gene (6 bases). The CDR3 sequence is 14 residues long. V dropped 6 bases and J dropped 7 bases, with 16 bases sitting between them. Germline V gene data show CDR1 as LNHDA and CDR2 as SQIVND (reference sequence). For the CDR3, the DNA is TGTGCCAGTAGCCACGAGACGCGGGGTAATGAGCAGTTCTTC. Its translation is CASSHETRGNEQFF.

The chain combines TRBV27 with TRBJ2-7; D is possibly TRBD1 (6 bases). Germline CDR1 and CDR2: MNHEY and SMNVEV (reference sequence). Trimming shortened V by 6 bases and J by 5 bases, and 14 bases separated the two germline ends. This CDR3 has 13 residues. CDR3 in amino acids: CASSLQGTDEQYF. The CDR3 coding sequence is TGTGCCAGCAGCCTACAGGGAACTGACGAGCAGTACTTC.

This clone is large (0.1 to 1%). The chain joins TRBV5-1 to TRBJ1-2, with 8 nucleotides matching TRBD1. V lost 4 bases, J lost 4 bases, and 6 bases stayed unmatched. The CDR3 length is 14 residues. From germline, CDR1 is SGHRS and CDR2 YFSETQ. The CDR3 loop reads CASSNGQGLYGYTF. Written as DNA, the CDR3 is TGCGCCAGCAGCAACGGACAGGGCCTCTATGGCTACACCTTC. Combining the CDR3 with reference TRBV5-1 and TRBJ1-2 gives the whole variable domain KAGVTQTPRYLIKTRGQQVTLSCSPISGHRSVSWYQQTPGQGLQFLFEYFSETQRNKGNFPGRFSGRQFSNSRSEMNVSTLELGDSALYLCASSNGQGLYGYTFGSGTRLTVV.

The rearrangement links TRBV28 to TRBJ2-1, with 9 positions matching TRBD2. CDR3 length equals 16 residues. V was clipped by 8 bases and J by 4 bases; unmatched bases: 12. CDR1 MDHEN and CDR2 SYDVKM come from the germline V gene. The CDR3 region has the DNA TGTGCCAGCCTCGGTGGAGCGGGGGGATCGTACAATGAGCAGTTCTTC. This codes for CASLGGAGGSYNEQFF. The entire variable domain, with the rest obtained from reference TRBV28 and TRBJ2-1, is as follows: DVKVTQSSRYLVKRTGEKVFLECVQDMDHENMFWYRQDPGLGLRLIYFSYDVKMKEKGDIPEGYSVSREKKERFSLILESASTNQTSMYLCASLGGAGGSYNEQFFGPGTRLTVL.

This chain connects TRBV25-1 to TRBJ1-1, with D hard to call. In germline, CDR1 is MGHDK, CDR2 SYGVNS. Trimming cost V 8 bases and J 1 base, with 8 bases left between them. The CDR3 contains 12 residues. CDR3 nucleotide sequence: TGTGCCAGCGCGGCGGGGAACACTGAAGCTTTCTTT. It translates to CASAAGNTEAFF.

The V gene is TRBV30, the J gene TRBJ1-2, with D perhaps matching TRBD1 (6 bases). V lost 0 bases to trimming and J lost 4 bases, with 9 bases between them. The CDR3 extends over 13 amino acids. Germline CDR1 and CDR2: GTSNPN and SVGIG (reference sequence). In DNA, the CDR3 is TGTGCCTGGAGTGTAGGGGGATCCTATGGCTACACCTTC. The encoded protein is CAWSVGGSYGYTF.

J is TRBJ1-4 and V is TRBV5-4, with no clear D. The CDR3 length is 14 residues. With 2 bases removed from V and 7 bases from J, the gap between germline ends came to 12 bases. Germline lookup yields CDR1 SGHNT and CDR2 YYREEE (reference sequence). CDR3 protein: CASSLPDGGEKLFF. The CDR3 coding sequence is TGTGCCAGCAGCTTACCGGATGGAGGTGAAAAACTGTTTTTT.

The count of this clone is one. The V call is TRBV2, the J call TRBJ2-4; 7 bases are shared with TRBD1. CDR1 is SNHLY, CDR2 FYNNEI, per germline. The CDR3 sequence is 16 residues long. V dropped 10 bases and J dropped 0; count of bases not matched to a gene: 12. CDR3 protein: CAITSGQQLAKNIQYF. CDR3 nucleotide sequence: TGTGCCATTACGTCGGGACAGCAACTAGCCAAAAACATTCAGTACTTC.

The chain recombines TRBV11-2 with TRBJ2-1; possibly TRBD1 for D (6 bases). Deletions cut 5 bases from V and 4 bases from J, with 15 bases between. CDR1 is SGHAT and CDR2 is FQNNGV in the germline V gene. The CDR3 runs to 15 residues. CDR3 amino acids: CASSGPGQPYNEQFF. The DNA for the CDR3 is TGTGCCAGCAGCGGTCCGGGACAACCTTACAATGAGCAGTTCTTC.

The rearrangement joins TRBV10-3 to TRBJ2-2; 8 bases match TRBD1. V lost 7 bases and J lost 5; bases outside the gene matches: 9. CDR3 length: 15 residues. Germline CDR1 ENHRY, CDR2 SYGVKD. The CDR3 sequence: CAITSDRERTGELFF. For the CDR3, the DNA is TGTGCCATCACCTCGGACAGGGAAAGGACCGGGGAGCTGTTTTTT.

This rearrangement joins TRBV5-1 to TRBJ1-1; D is ambiguous. This CDR3 contains 16 residues. The ends were cut back, 0 bases at V and 0 bases at J, with 12 bases in the middle. Germline V lookup: CDR1 SGHRS, CDR2 YFSETQ. This CDR3 reads CASSLGWTALNTEAFF. CDR3 coding DNA: TGCGCCAGCAGCTTGGGCTGGACGGCCTTGAACACTGAAGCTTTCTTT.

This clone was picked up a small number of times. The rearrangement joins TRBV9 to TRBJ2-3; D uncertain. The length of the CDR3 is 15 residues. Trimming pared 4 bases from V and 1 base from J, leaving 13 bases between. CDR1 and CDR2 (germline): SGDLS, YYNGEE. The CDR3 spells CASSQRLEGTDTQYF. CDR3 DNA: TGTGCCAGCAGCCAACGGCTAGAGGGCACAGATACGCAGTATTTT.

The chain has TRBV19 and TRBJ2-2, with 7 bases matching TRBD1. The CDR3 has 15 amino acids. Germline assignment: CDR1 LNHDA and CDR2 SQIVND (reference sequence). Germline trimming cut 3 bases from V and 0 bases from J; bases unmatched to any gene: 1. This CDR3 reads CASSIGTANTGELFF. In DNA form, the CDR3 reads TGTGCCAGTAGTATTGGGACAGCGAACACCGGGGAGCTGTTTTTT.

The chain links TRBV19 to TRBJ2-7; the D gene is possibly TRBD1 (5 bases). V was trimmed by 4 bases and J by 4 bases, leaving 11 bases between them. The germline CDR1 and CDR2 sequences are LNHDA and SQIVND (reference sequence). This CDR3 has 13 amino acids. The CDR3 nucleotides read TGTGCCAGTAGTACTAGACAGAATTACGAGCAGTACTTC. Translated: CASSTRQNYEQYF.

Regarding this clone: The same CDR3 can be traced to other DNA sequences in this sample. This chain connects TRBV4-2 to TRBJ2-1; a possible D gene is TRBD2 (6 bases). This CDR3 contains 16 residues. The germline V and J ends were trimmed by 0 bases and 6 bases, with 15 bases remaining between them. Per germline, CDR1 LGHNA and CDR2 YNFKEQ. CDR3 loop: CASSQEGLDGINEQFF. The CDR3 DNA follows: TGTGCCAGCAGCCAAGAGGGACTCGACGGTATCAATGAGCAGTTCTTC.